This T cell receptor (beta chain) stems from a study of vaccination and CD4 T cells after COVID-19. The overall study: Collection of post-vaccine samples followed dose two by a median roughly 72 days, spanning a range of 14 to 241. Every culture used as a control got a CEFX pool, an HIV-1 Nef pool, or no peptide. Overlapping peptides covering the spike proteins of SARS-CoV-2, HCoV-NL63, HCoV-OC43 and HCoV-229E were added to stimulate cells.

The V gene's germline CDR1 is LGHNA and CDR2 YNFKEQ. The CDR3 consists of 15 residues. V shed 8 bases, J shed 3 bases, and the junction held 11 bases outside the gene matches. Treatment specified: approximately nine-day PBMC culture with coronavirus spike peptide pools or control peptides (ViraFEST assay). Cultured CD4+ T cell DNA underwent sequencing with the Oncomine TCR Beta short-read assay. TCRdb analysed the PCR reads with MiXCR anew, one entry per CDR3 protein. Of about 14,000 distinct CDR3 sequences in the sample, about 40% were seen once. On this clonotype itself: What it recognizes is unknown.

The rearrangement uses TRBV4-2 and TRBJ1-1, with 8 bases that match TRBD1. The TCR originated in a human donor who had recovered from COVID-19. Source material: CD4+ T cells from blood, cultured in vitro. The CDR3, as DNA: TGTGCCAGCCTCCCAGGGGGCGCGAGTTACACTGAAGCTTTCTTT. This codes for CASLPGGASYTEAFF.